The clone carrying this TCR beta chain was seen many times. Its antigen remains unidentified. Study-wide findings and caveats: Tumor Tregs overlapped most with tumor, then blood, naive CD4+ cells. The TCR gene usage of tumor memory CD4+ T cells clustered together with blood and lymph node memory CD4+ cells and with lymph node naive CD4+ cells.

Constant-region reverse primers amplified full-length variable regions, followed by semi-nested Nested Universal Primer A PCR. TCRdb re-called the 5' RACE reads with MiXCR, one entry per CDR3 protein. The sample contains approximately 11,000 distinct CDR3 sequences, under 35% of which appear only once. Cells sorted as Tregs were CD4+, CD25+ and CD127-/low. The receptor's source is a female donor with breast cancer. The material sequenced was Tregs sorted from a lymph node.

The CDR3 loop reads CATAGTGGGGTEAFF. CDR3 in DNA: TGTGCCACCGCCGGGACAGGGGGCGGCGGGACTGAAGCTTTCTTT. The rearrangement joins TRBV6-2 or TRBV6-3 to TRBJ1-1, with 12 positions matching TRBD1. Unmatched junction bases numbered 11, after V lost 10 bases and J lost 5 bases. This CDR3 has 15 residues. CDR1 and CDR2 from the germline V gene are MNHEY and SVGEGT.